This T cell receptor beta chain was profiled in a study of shared clonotypes between healthy human individuals. Across the whole study: Every donor yielded three CD4 naive, three CD4 memory, two CD8 naive and one CD8 memory plate. Whole-study results and caveats: Between a few donors, naive CD4 clonotypes were shared at a level of about 5%.

Assay used: immunoSEQ multiplex PCR; TCRdb lists only in-frame clones, some missing. The sample contains roughly 1,100,000 clones, about 70% of which appear only once. Comment on this clone: Its antigen is not known.

Free of recent acute infections or vaccinations, the donors were healthy HIV-negative adults. Division of CD4+ cells produced a CD45RA+ naive subset and a CD45RA-negative memory subset. Trimming stripped 3 bases from V and 2 bases from J, with 8 bases between. The CDR3 is 15 residues long. The germline gives CDR1 MNHNS, CDR2 SASEGT. The chain recombines TRBV6-1 with TRBJ2-6; D possibly matches TRBD1 or TRBD2 (6 bases each). The TCR was taken from a man in his late teens or twenties in good health. The sequencing sample was made of memory CD4+ T cells sorted from blood. The subset denotes: CD45RA-negative fraction. The CDR3 loop reads CASSDRGPGANVLTF. The CDR3 bases are TGTGCCAGCAGTGATCGGGGGCCTGGGGCCAACGTCCTGACTTTC.